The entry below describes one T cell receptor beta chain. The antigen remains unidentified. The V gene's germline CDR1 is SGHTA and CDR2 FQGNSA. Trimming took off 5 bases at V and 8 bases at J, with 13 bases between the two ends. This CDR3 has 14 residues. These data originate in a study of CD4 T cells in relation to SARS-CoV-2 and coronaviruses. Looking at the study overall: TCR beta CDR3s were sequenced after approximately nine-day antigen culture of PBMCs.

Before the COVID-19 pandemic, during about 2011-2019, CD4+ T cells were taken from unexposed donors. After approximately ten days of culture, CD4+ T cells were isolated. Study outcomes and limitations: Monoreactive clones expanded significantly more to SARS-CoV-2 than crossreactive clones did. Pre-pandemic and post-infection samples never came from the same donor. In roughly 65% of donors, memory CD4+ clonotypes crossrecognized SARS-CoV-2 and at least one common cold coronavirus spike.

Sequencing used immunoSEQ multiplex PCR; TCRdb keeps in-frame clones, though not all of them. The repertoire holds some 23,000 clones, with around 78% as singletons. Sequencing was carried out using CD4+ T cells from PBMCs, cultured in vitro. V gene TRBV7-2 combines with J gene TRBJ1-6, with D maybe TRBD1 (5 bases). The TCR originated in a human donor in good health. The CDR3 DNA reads TGTGCCAGCAGCCTCGGGCGGGGGTATTCACCCCTCCACTTT. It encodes CASSLGRGYSPLHF.